This T cell receptor beta chain was captured in a study of immune characterization of retroperitoneal liposarcoma. The CDR3 has 13 residues. CDR1 and CDR2 from the germline V gene are SGHTA and FQGNSA. This clonotype has only one observation. Since a much larger clone is just one base distant, this may be a read error. Lacking the conserved final phenylalanine or tryptophan, this CDR3 likely reflects a read error. Each CDR3 protein gets one entry after TCRdb re-called the PCR reads with MiXCR. The sample comprises about 11,000 distinct CDR3 sequences, 50% of which are singletons, and 10% rests with the top ten.

The V and J genes are TRBV7-2 and TRBJ2-4, with a possible D match to TRBD2 (6 bases). The DNA matches TRBJ2-7 better at its end, which makes the J call doubtful. This receptor was taken from a female donor with retroperitoneal liposarcoma. The sequencing sample was made of tumor tissue. This CDR3 is CASSLDGGYEQYL. The CDR3 DNA sequence: TGTGCCAGCAGCCTCGACGGGGGCTACGAGCAGTACCTC.